Shown below are 26 T cell receptor beta chains from a single sample sequenced in a study of blood T cell repertoires in COVID-19. Sequenced by immunoSEQ multiplex PCR; TCRdb stores in-frame clones only, minus some. The sample includes 250,000 to 350,000 clones, about 88% seen only once; the top ten take 3%. Sequenced material: PBMCs or T cells enriched from blood (not recorded which). The source of these receptors is a woman in her forties or fifties who had recovered from COVID-19.

The rearrangement links TRBV5-4 to TRBJ1-2; TRBD1 is a possible D gene (5 bases). Per germline, CDR1 SGHNT and CDR2 YYREEE (reference sequence). This CDR3 contains 13 residues. Trimming shortened V by 5 bases and J by 6 bases, and 14 bases separated the two germline ends. CDR3 amino acids: CASSLDSLDGYTF. Here the CDR3 DNA reads TGTGCCAGCAGTTTAGACAGTCTCGATGGCTACACCTTC.

The chain has TRBV28 and TRBJ1-1; D not resolved. CDR1 MDHEN and CDR2 SYDVKM come from the germline V gene. Deletions cut 1 base from V and 1 base from J, with 10 bases between. The CDR3 covers 15 residues. The CDR3 bases are TGTGCCAGCAGTTTATATGGGCTTAGGAACACTGAAGCTTTCTTT. Residues: CASSLYGLRNTEAFF.

Here the CDR3 reads CASSDSGISGANVLTF. The CDR3 region has the DNA TGTGCCAGCAGTGATTCGGGGATCTCTGGGGCCAACGTCCTGACTTTC. The chain couples TRBV25-1 to TRBJ2-6; D possibly corresponds to TRBD2 (5 bases). CDR1 MGHDK and CDR2 SYGVNS come from the germline V gene. Trimming shortened V by 3 bases and J by 0 bases, and 9 bases separated the two germline ends. The CDR3 sequence is 16 residues long.

The chain recombines TRBV5-1 with TRBJ1-2, with 7 bases lining up with TRBD1. V lost 0 bases to trimming and J lost 8 bases; unmatched junction nucleotides: 4. Germline CDR1 reads SGHRS; CDR2 reads YFSETQ. The CDR3 covers 13 residues. The CDR3 spells CASSLEQGFGYTF. The CDR3 DNA follows: TGCGCCAGCAGCTTGGAACAGGGGTTCGGCTACACCTTC.

The genes are TRBV7-2 and TRBJ1-4; D is perhaps TRBD1 (6 bases). This CDR3 has 15 residues. Germline-derived CDR1 and CDR2 are SGHTA and FQGNSA. V lost 2 bases and J lost 3, with 10 bases in between. CDR3 in amino acids: CASSLNKGANEKLFF. Written as DNA, the CDR3 is TGTGCCAGCAGCTTAAATAAGGGGGCTAATGAAAAACTGTTTTTT.

The chain combines TRBV29-1 with TRBJ1-2; a possible D gene is TRBD1 (6 bases). The CDR3 extends over 12 amino acids. Deletions cut 5 bases from V and 4 bases from J, with 11 bases between. The germline V gene has CDR1 SQVTM and CDR2 ANQGSEA. The CDR3 nucleotides are TGCAGCGTTCCCGACAGGAGCTATGGCTACACCTTC. Translated, it gives CSVPDRSYGYTF.

This clone has just one count. This chain links TRBV4-3 with TRBJ2-7; 9 nucleotides match TRBD2. Germline V gene data show CDR1 as LGHNA and CDR2 as YSLEER. The CDR3 runs to 19 residues. V trimming: 0 bases; J trimming: 2 bases; junction bases outside the gene matches: 14. CDR3 amino acids: CASSQDLVVVAGVPYEQYF. CDR3 bases: TGCGCCAGCAGCCAAGATCTAGTCGTCGTAGCGGGAGTGCCCTACGAGCAGTACTTC.

This clone was counted a few times. The sample holds other DNA sequences that translate to the same CDR3. The rearrangement uses TRBV19 and TRBJ1-5; D remains unclear. CDR3 length equals 13 residues. Germline CDR1 is LNHDA and CDR2 is SQIVND (reference sequence). Trimming cost V 2 bases and J 4 bases, with 6 bases left between them. CDR3 in amino acids: CASSITGNQPQHF. CDR3 sequence (DNA): TGTGCCAGTAGTATAACCGGTAATCAGCCCCAGCATTTT.

The rearrangement uses TRBV7-3 and TRBJ2-3, with 10 nucleotides matching TRBD2. Germline V gives CDR1 SGHTA, CDR2 FQGTGA. The CDR3 extends over 16 amino acids. V shed 1 base, J shed 4 bases, and the junction held 5 bases outside the gene matches. CDR3 coding DNA: TGTGCCAGCAGCTTAAGGTCTAGCGGGAGACCAGATACGCAGTATTTT. This translates into CASSLRSSGRPDTQYF.

The chain is built from TRBV5-6 and TRBJ1-6; 8 bases line up with TRBD1. The CDR3 has 15 amino acids. The germline gives CDR1 SGHDT, CDR2 YYEEEE. The junction had 6 bases not matched to a gene; V was cut back by 4 bases and J by 6 bases. The DNA for the CDR3 is TGTGCCAGCAGCAGGACAGGGTTGACTAATTCACCCCTCCACTTT. Protein product: CASSRTGLTNSPLHF. Full variable domain (rest looked up from reference TRBV5-6 and TRBJ1-6): DAGVTQSPTHLIKTRGQQVTLRCSPKSGHDTVSWYQQALGQGPQFIFQYYEEEERQRGNFPDRFSGHQFPNYSSELNVNALLLGDSALYLCASSRTGLTNSPLHFGNGTRLTVT.

V is TRBV28 and J is TRBJ1-6, with D hard to call. This CDR3 spans 14 amino acids. CDR1 is MDHEN, CDR2 SYDVKM, per germline. V was trimmed by 8 bases and J by 9 bases, leaving 17 bases between them. The CDR3 bases are TGTGCCAGCTTCGCCACGGACTTTGGTTCACCCCTCCACTTT. It translates to CASFATDFGSPLHF.

V gene TRBV7-3 combines with J gene TRBJ2-4, with 10 bases fitting TRBD2. The CDR3 runs to 15 residues. Germline assignment: CDR1 SGHTA and CDR2 FQGTGA. V was clipped by 2 bases and J by 7 bases; unmatched bases: 5. The chain's CDR3 is CASSLDDSGRNIQYF. The CDR3 coding sequence is TGTGCCAGCAGCTTAGATGATAGCGGGAGGAACATTCAGTACTTC.

This chain connects TRBV18 to TRBJ1-4, with 9 bases matching TRBD1. The J segment lost 6 bases and the V segment lost 1 base, leaving 3 bases of the junction unmatched. The CDR3 totals 15 residues. CDR1 KGHSH and CDR2 LQKENI come from the germline V gene. CDR3 bases: TGTGCCAGCTCACCACGACAGGGGGTGGATGAAAAACTGTTTTTT. The encoded protein is CASSPRQGVDEKLFF.

The rearrangement links TRBV6-5 to TRBJ2-7; D is unresolved. The CDR3 is 13 residues long. Germline V CDR1 and CDR2: MNHEY, SVGAGI. Trimming shortened V by 6 bases and J by 2 bases, and 11 bases separated the two germline ends. Here the CDR3 reads CASSSQPAYEQYF. The CDR3 DNA follows: TGTGCCAGCAGCTCTCAACCGGCCTACGAGCAGTACTTC.

The count of this clone is one. The V gene is TRBV28, the J gene TRBJ1-2; a possible D gene is TRBD1 (6 bases). CDR1 and CDR2 from the germline V gene are MDHEN and SYDVKM. The V end was cut by 3 bases, the J end by 6 bases, with 20 bases between. CDR3 length equals 16 residues. The chain's CDR3 is CASSLSSGAWVHGYTF. As DNA, the CDR3 is TGTGCCAGCAGTTTGAGTTCAGGGGCATGGGTACATGGCTACACCTTC.

The V and J genes are TRBV5-1 and TRBJ1-1; the D gene is possibly TRBD1 (6 bases). CDR1 and CDR2 (germline): SGHRS, YFSETQ. The CDR3 contains 16 residues. The V and J ends lost 0 bases and 0 bases respectively, with 12 bases between them. The CDR3 region has the DNA TGCGCCAGCAGCTTGGCCCCACAGGGTCTGAACACTGAAGCTTTCTTT. It is translated as CASSLAPQGLNTEAFF.

This clone was seen just once. The gene calls are TRBV28 and TRBJ2-1; 10 bases align to TRBD1. Trimming took 5 bases from V and 7 from J; bases not matched to a gene: 8. This CDR3 contains 15 residues. CDR1 MDHEN and CDR2 SYDVKM come from the germline V gene. The CDR3 region is CASSHSGTGANEQFF. The CDR3 DNA is TGTGCCAGCAGTCACTCCGGGACAGGGGCGAATGAGCAGTTCTTC.

This clone was picked up one time. The rearrangement uses TRBV7-2 and TRBJ2-1; D not resolved. This CDR3 has 14 residues. The V gene's germline CDR1 is SGHTA and CDR2 FQGNSA. Trimming took off 4 bases at V and 0 bases at J, with 7 bases between the two ends. The chain's CDR3 is CASSSTYSYNEQFF. CDR3 bases: TGTGCCAGCAGCTCGACATACTCCTACAATGAGCAGTTCTTC. Supplemented by reference TRBV7-2 and TRBJ2-1, the full variable domain reads GAGVSQSPSNKVTEKGKDVELRCDPISGHTALYWYRQSLGQGLEFLIYFQGNSAPDKSGLPSDRFSAERTGGSVSTLTIQRTQQEDSAVYLCASSSTYSYNEQFFGPGTRLTVL.

The genes are TRBV2 and TRBJ2-1; 12 positions match TRBD2. The CDR3 loop spans 17 amino acids. Germline loops: CDR1 SNHLY, CDR2 FYNNEI. Trimming at V came to 6 bases and at J to 5 bases, leaving 11 bases not matched to a gene. In DNA form, the CDR3 reads TGTGCCAGCAGCGAACGGGCTAGCGGGAGGGGTAACAATGAGCAGTTCTTC. It encodes CASSERASGRGNNEQFF.

V usage is TRBV28 and J usage is TRBJ1-1, with no clear D. Germline V CDR1 and CDR2: MDHEN, SYDVKM. The CDR3 loop spans 12 amino acids. Trimming took 3 bases from V and 10 from J, leaving 12 bases between them. Here the CDR3 reads CASSFQSGLAFF. CDR3 nucleotides: TGTGCCAGCAGTTTTCAGTCGGGTTTAGCTTTCTTT.

For the CDR3, the DNA is TGTGCCAGCAGCTCCGGGACAGGGGGCTCACCCCTCCACTTT. Translating gives CASSSGTGGSPLHF. This sequence joins TRBV11-2 and TRBJ1-6; 12 bases align to TRBD1. CDR1 SGHAT and CDR2 FQNNGV come from the germline V gene. Trimming at V came to 4 bases and at J to 10 bases, leaving 2 bases not matched to a gene. This CDR3 is built from 14 residues.

This clone has just one count. This chain connects TRBV20-1 to TRBJ1-2, with D hard to call. This CDR3 is 11 amino acids long. Per germline, CDR1 DFQATT and CDR2 SNEGSKA (reference sequence). V was cut by 0 bases and J by 8 bases, with 7 bases left in between. The CDR3 loop reads CSARDAGGYTF. The CDR3 nucleotides read TGCAGTGCTAGAGATGCCGGGGGCTACACCTTC.

V usage is TRBV7-9 and J usage is TRBJ2-5; D unresolved. The V gene's germline CDR1 is SEHNR and CDR2 FQNEAQ (reference sequence). The CDR3 loop spans 14 amino acids. Deletions cut 5 bases from V and 1 base from J, with 11 bases between. For the CDR3, the DNA is TGTGCCAGCAGCACCCACAGTATCCAAGAGACCCAGTACTTC. Translated, it gives CASSTHSIQETQYF.

V gene TRBV30 combines with J gene TRBJ2-1; 11 bases line up with TRBD1. Germline CDR1 reads GTSNPN; CDR2 reads SVGIG (reference sequence). The CDR3 has 13 residues. V was pared by 3 bases and J by 7 bases, with 2 bases of the junction left unmatched. The CDR3 region is CAWRGQGGNEQFF. CDR3 DNA sequence: TGTGCCTGGAGGGGACAGGGGGGGAATGAGCAGTTCTTC.

The chain carries TRBV20-1 and TRBJ2-5, with D unresolved. Germline values: CDR1 DFQATT, CDR2 SNEGSKA (reference sequence). The V end was cut by 3 bases, the J end by 3 bases, with 5 bases between. The CDR3 runs to 11 residues. CDR3 protein: CSARHKETQYF. The CDR3 region has the DNA TGCAGTGCTAGGCACAAAGAGACCCAGTACTTC.

V and J are TRBV28 and TRBJ2-3; perhaps TRBD2 as D (5 bases). CDR1 is MDHEN and CDR2 is SYDVKM in the germline V gene. The CDR3 loop spans 16 amino acids. V was cut by 6 bases and J by 7 bases, with 23 bases left in between. The CDR3, as DNA: TGTGCCAGCAGGCCTCATAGCGCACCCCAGCTATATACGCAGTATTTT. As protein: CASRPHSAPQLYTQYF.